The clone carrying this T cell receptor (beta chain) was recorded at least ten times. What it binds is unknown. Time point defined: persistent/refractory GD, antithyroid drugs over 5 years with positive TRAb. PBMCs provided the RNA from which the TCR library was made. Investigators prepared the TCR beta libraries by applying iRepertoire HTBI primers and Arm-PCR of CDR3 regions. TCRdb passed the multiplex PCR reads through MiXCR, listing each CDR3 protein once. The sample lists roughly 300,000 distinct CDR3 sequences; roughly a fifth were seen once. This sample was included in a study of regulatory T cells in long-lasting Graves disease. The study, taken as a whole, reports: Persistent disease was characterized by preferential usage of TRBV28, TRBJ1-2 and TRBJ2-5.

The V gene lost 6 bases and the J gene lost 2 bases, with 14 bases spanning the gap. This CDR3 spans 14 amino acids. Germline CDR1 MNHNS, CDR2 SASEGT. The sequence was obtained from a female donor with Graves disease. This material consisted of peripheral blood mononuclear cells (PBMCs), taken when the disease was refractory, from a patient treated with antithyroid drugs. This rearrangement joins TRBV6-1 to TRBJ2-7; D gene unclear. The CDR3 nucleotides read TGTGCCAGCAGGCCTATCGGATCACCCTACGAGCAGTACTTC. Protein: CASRPIGSPYEQYF.